The 8 T cell receptor beta chains presented below share a single source sample, sequenced in a study of T-cell reconstitution after alpha-beta-depleted transplantation in children. Preparation of the TCRbeta library used unique molecular identifiers. MiXCR was run by TCRdb on the PCR reads, yielding one entry per CDR3 protein. This repertoire shows 400,000 to 500,000 distinct CDR3 sequences, about 11% found once; its top ten account for approximately 5%. The sample was PBMCs from the stem cell graft donor, taken from the stem cell graft. The receptors come from a human donor who donated a stem cell graft to a child with acute myeloid leukemia.

This clonotype was observed a handful of times. The chain couples TRBV20-1 to TRBJ2-2; 9 bases map to TRBD1. The CDR3 contains 15 residues. CDR1 is DFQATT and CDR2 is SNEGSKA in the germline V gene (reference sequence). V shed 3 bases and J 7 bases; nucleotides not matched to a gene: 9. The CDR3 loop reads CSASPWTGVHGELFF. The CDR3 DNA follows: TGCAGTGCTAGTCCCTGGACAGGGGTTCACGGGGAGCTGTTTTTT.

V usage is TRBV7-2 and J usage is TRBJ2-7, with a tentative D call TRBD1 (6 bases). CDR1 SGHTA and CDR2 FQGNSA come from the germline V gene. This CDR3 is built from 17 residues. Trimming stripped 1 base from V and 0 bases from J, with 16 bases between. In DNA, the CDR3 is TGTGCCAGCAGCTTAGGGAGAGGTCAGGGGAACTCCTACGAGCAGTACTTC. This codes for CASSLGRGQGNSYEQYF.

This chain connects TRBV6-1 to TRBJ2-1; 16 nucleotides match TRBD2. This CDR3 is 16 amino acids long. V lost 8 bases to trimming and J lost 7 bases; unmatched junction nucleotides: 8. Per the germline V gene, CDR1 is MNHNS and CDR2 is SASEGT. CDR3 in DNA: TGTGCCAGCTTCGGGACTAGCGGGGGGGCGGGGAATGAGCAGTTCTTC. This sequence encodes CASFGTSGGAGNEQFF.

V and J are TRBV29-1 and TRBJ2-5; 10 positions agree with TRBD1. The germline V gene encodes CDR1 SQVTM and CDR2 ANQGSEA. This CDR3 region has 13 residues. Trimming at V came to 4 bases and at J to 5 bases, leaving 4 bases not matched to a gene. In DNA, the CDR3 is TGCAGCGTTGTGAGGGGACAGGGGGAGACCCAGTACTTC. The encoded protein is CSVVRGQGETQYF.

The rearrangement links TRBV6-5 to TRBJ2-7, with 7 bases that match TRBD2. The germline CDR1 and CDR2 sequences are MNHEY and SVGAGI. Germline trimming cut 5 bases from V and 4 bases from J; bases unmatched to any gene: 8. The CDR3 has 14 residues. CDR3: CASSRGLISYEQYF. In nucleotides, the CDR3 is TGTGCCAGCAGTAGGGGACTAATCTCGTACGAGCAGTACTTC.

V and J are TRBV10-2 and TRBJ1-4; D is ambiguous. This CDR3 comprises 13 residues. The germline CDR1 and CDR2 sequences are WSHSY and SAAADI. V lost 4 bases to trimming and J lost 5 bases, with 8 bases between them. The CDR3 sequence: CASSAGRNEKLFF. Written as DNA, the CDR3 is TGCGCCAGCAGTGCTGGACGGAATGAAAAACTGTTTTTT.

This clonotype occurred a few times. The gene calls are TRBV7-2 and TRBJ2-7, with 9 bases matching TRBD1. This CDR3 has 15 amino acids. Looked up from germline, CDR1 is SGHTA and CDR2 is FQGNSA. V gave up 0 bases and J gave up 7 bases; unmatched junction bases: 7. The CDR3 here is CASSLAVQGAREQYF. CDR3 bases: TGTGCCAGCAGCTTAGCGGTACAGGGGGCGAGAGAGCAGTACTTC.

The CDR3 reads CASSQGTRERQYF. CDR3 DNA sequence: TGTGCCAGCAGCCAAGGGACGCGGGAGCGACAGTACTTC. The V call is TRBV3-1, the J call TRBJ2-4, with 7 bases that match TRBD2. This CDR3 comprises 13 residues. Looked up from germline, CDR1 is LGHDT and CDR2 is YNNKEL (reference sequence). V was pared by 1 base and J by 13 bases, with 7 bases of the junction left unmatched.